This record concerns one T cell receptor beta chain sequence. These data are taken from a study of blood T cell repertoires in COVID-19. The CDR3 extends over 15 amino acids. CDR1 MRHNA and CDR2 SNTAGT come from the germline V gene. The V and J ends lost 4 bases and 7 bases respectively, with 17 bases between them. Some clones are missing from TCRdb's copy, which holds only in-frame ones; the method was immunoSEQ multiplex PCR. Among about 160,000 clones, 90% to 95% were seen once, and the ten largest hold roughly 4.5%. Sequenced input: peripheral blood. The genes are TRBV6-4 and TRBJ2-1, with D possibly being TRBD2 (7 bases). This TCR was sampled from a woman aged 50 to 65 with acute or convalescent COVID-19. Here the CDR3 DNA reads TGTGCCAGCAGTGTCGTGGCGGGGGCGTGGAATGAGCAGTTCTTC. Amino acid sequence: CASSVVAGAWNEQFF.